The 30 T cell receptor beta chains given below trace back to one sample, sequenced in a study of cytomegalovirus exposure and HLA in healthy donors. Vbeta (60) and Jbeta (13) primers were used in the PCR. Data came from immunoSEQ multiplex PCR; TCRdb stores just in-frame clones and leaves some out. The sample comprises approximately 170,000 clones, 80% to 90% of which are singletons, and approximately 2.3% rests with the top ten. The sample taken for sequencing was PBMCs. These receptors all come from a male donor in good health and CMV-seronegative.

This clone has a handful of counts. The chain couples TRBV5-4 to TRBJ2-3, with TRBD2 matching 7 bases. The CDR3 has 16 amino acids. V was clipped by 0 bases and J by 4 bases; unmatched bases: 8. Germline assignment: CDR1 SGHNT and CDR2 YYREEE (reference sequence). CDR3 sequence (DNA): TGTGCCAGCAGCTTGGAGCTAGCGGAAGGTGCAGATACGCAGTATTTT. This translates into CASSLELAEGADTQYF.

The V call is TRBV5-1, the J call TRBJ1-5; 8 bases map to TRBD1. This CDR3 contains 14 residues. CDR1 and CDR2 (germline): SGHRS, YFSETQ. V trimming: 0 bases; J trimming: 6 bases; junction bases outside the gene matches: 2. CDR3 nucleotide sequence: TGCGCCAGCAGCTTGGGACAGGGGACTCAGCCCCAGCATTTT. Protein sequence: CASSLGQGTQPQHF.

The CDR3 region is CASSTRDRDYGYTF. CDR3 nucleotide sequence: TGTGCCAGTAGTACACGGGACAGGGACTATGGCTACACCTTC. The V and J genes are TRBV19 and TRBJ1-2, with 9 bases aligning to TRBD1. The V and J ends lost 4 bases and 3 bases, in that order; junction bases with no gene match: 3. CDR3 length equals 14 residues. CDR1 and CDR2 from the germline V gene are LNHDA and SQIVND (reference sequence).

The chain employs TRBV5-4 and TRBJ1-2; D remains ambiguous. Germline values: CDR1 SGHNT, CDR2 YYREEE (reference sequence). Between the trimmed V and J ends, which lost 0 bases and 3 bases, there was a span of 6 bases. CDR3 size: 13 residues. The CDR3 spells CASSLGVDYGYTF. In DNA, the CDR3 is TGTGCCAGCAGCTTGGGAGTGGACTATGGCTACACCTTC.

The rearrangement uses TRBV10-3 and TRBJ2-5; 9 bases match TRBD2. In germline, CDR1 is ENHRY, CDR2 SYGVKD. This CDR3 is 14 amino acids long. Trimming cost V 6 bases and J 4 bases; bases outside gene matches: 6. In nucleotides, the CDR3 is TGTGCCATCAGAGGCGGGGGGGCGGGAGAGACCCAGTACTTC. Translated, it gives CAIRGGGAGETQYF.

This clone has only a few counts. The gene calls are TRBV5-4 and TRBJ1-3; TRBD1 aligns across 8 bases. Germline CDR1 reads SGHNT; CDR2 reads YYREEE (reference sequence). This CDR3 is 17 amino acids long. The J segment lost 2 bases and the V segment lost 4 bases, leaving 11 bases of the junction unmatched. CDR3 residues: CASSPGQGNPPGNTIYF. The DNA of the CDR3 is TGTGCCAGCAGCCCAGGACAGGGCAATCCTCCTGGAAACACCATATATTTT.

The chain joins TRBV7-3 to TRBJ2-7; 8 positions match TRBD1. The CDR3 loop spans 13 amino acids. V was pared by 3 bases and J by 2 bases, with 0 bases of the junction left unmatched. Germline-derived CDR1 and CDR2 are SGHTA and FQGTGA. The CDR3 is CASSLTGAYEQYF. In nucleotides, the CDR3 is TGTGCCAGCAGCTTGACAGGGGCCTACGAGCAGTACTTC.

This clone was counted a few times. V and J are TRBV6-1 and TRBJ2-7; TRBD1 might be the D (6 bases). The CDR3 loop spans 13 amino acids. Germline-derived CDR1 and CDR2 are MNHNS and SASEGT. V dropped 4 bases and J dropped 4 bases, with 11 bases sitting between them. The CDR3 DNA sequence: TGTGCCAGCAGTGTCGGGACAAAATACGAGCAGTACTTC. It is translated as CASSVGTKYEQYF.

In this sample, this clone turned up a few times. The V gene is TRBV4-1, the J gene TRBJ1-5, with D perhaps TRBD1 (6 bases). V lost 0 bases, J lost 6 bases, and 15 bases lay in between. The CDR3 loop spans 16 amino acids. Germline CDR1 reads MGHRA; CDR2 reads YSYEKL. Written as DNA, the CDR3 is TGCGCCAGCAGCCAAGAACGGCAGGGGAAGGGTCAGCCCCAGCATTTT. Translated: CASSQERQGKGQPQHF.

This sequence joins TRBV9 and TRBJ1-4, with TRBD1 as a possible D gene (5 bases). Trimming shortened V by 5 bases and J by 7 bases, and 21 bases separated the two germline ends. Germline values: CDR1 SGDLS, CDR2 YYNGEE. This CDR3 region has 16 residues. CDR3 sequence: CASSIPGPGRAEKLFF. The CDR3 nucleotides are TGTGCCAGCAGTATTCCTGGGCCTGGCAGGGCTGAAAAACTGTTTTTT.

This clone came up once. The rearrangement uses TRBV7-6 and TRBJ2-1, with 9 bases aligning to TRBD2. This CDR3 spans 17 amino acids. The ends lost 4 bases at V and 4 bases at J; junction bases unmatched: 11. Per germline, CDR1 SGHVS and CDR2 FNYEAQ. CDR3 amino acids: CASSYSSSGGPYNEQFF. The CDR3 coding sequence is TGTGCCAGCAGCTACTCGTCCAGCGGGGGGCCGTACAATGAGCAGTTCTTC.

V and J are TRBV7-3 and TRBJ2-1, with TRBD2 identical over 10 bases. The CDR3 consists of 14 residues. Germline CDR1 is SGHTA and CDR2 is FQGTGA. The ends lost 5 bases at V and 4 bases at J; junction bases unmatched: 2. CDR3 residues: CASSRTSGYNEQFF. CDR3 nucleotide sequence: TGTGCCAGCAGCAGGACTAGCGGATACAATGAGCAGTTCTTC.

V gene TRBV5-1 combines with J gene TRBJ2-5; 8 bases are shared with TRBD2. The CDR3 consists of 15 residues. V lost 4 bases and J lost 5; bases outside the gene matches: 10. Germline V gene lookup returns CDR1 SGHRS and CDR2 YFSETQ. The CDR3 nucleotides are TGCGCCAGCAGCATAGGGACTAGGGGGGACGAGACCCAGTACTTC. It yields the protein CASSIGTRGDETQYF.

The V gene is TRBV25-1, the J gene TRBJ1-1; D gene uncertain. Germline values: CDR1 MGHDK, CDR2 SYGVNS. This CDR3 region has 13 residues. Trimming removed 4 bases from V and 4 bases from J, with 10 bases in between. CDR3 sequence reads: CASSGRLSTEAFF. The DNA of the CDR3 is TGTGCCAGCAGTGGCCGGTTGAGCACTGAAGCTTTCTTT.

This rearrangement joins TRBV7-8 to TRBJ2-7; no reliable D call. The CDR3 contains 14 residues. Germline V CDR1 and CDR2: SGHVS, FQNEAQ. V was pared by 0 bases and J by 0 bases, with 6 bases between. DNA of the CDR3: TGTGCCAGCAGCTTAGCGAGGATCTCCTACGAGCAGTACTTC. Its translation: CASSLARISYEQYF.

This clone was observed once. Here the CDR3 reads CASSLDLQPQHF. The DNA of the CDR3 is TGTGCCAGCAGCTTAGATTTACAGCCCCAGCATTTT. This chain uses TRBV7-9 with TRBJ1-5, with no clear D. Trimming took off 1 base at V and 7 bases at J, with 5 bases between the two ends. This CDR3 comprises 12 residues. Germline V gene lookup returns CDR1 SEHNR and CDR2 FQNEAQ (reference sequence).

The CDR3 loop is CASSFGTGSHEQYF. CDR3 bases: TGTGCCAGCAGCTTTGGGACAGGGTCCCACGAGCAGTACTTC. This sequence joins TRBV7-9 and TRBJ2-7; TRBD1 aligns across 9 bases. CDR1 is SEHNR and CDR2 is FQNEAQ in the germline V gene (reference sequence). CDR3 size: 14 residues. J lost 5 bases, V lost 3 bases, and 5 bases had no gene match.

CDR3 nucleotide sequence: TGTGCCAGCAGCTTAACGACAGGGAGCAACACTGAAGCTTTCTTT. As protein: CASSLTTGSNTEAFF. This chain joins TRBV7-2 and TRBJ1-1; 7 positions match TRBD1. Germline CDR1 SGHTA, CDR2 FQGNSA. The CDR3 is 15 residues long. V was clipped by 2 bases and J by 2 bases; unmatched bases: 5.

This chain uses TRBV30 with TRBJ2-7, with 8 bases aligning to TRBD2. CDR1 and CDR2 (germline): GTSNPN, SVGIG (reference sequence). With 5 bases clipped from V and 0 bases from J, the junction kept 3 bases outside the gene matches. This CDR3 contains 13 residues. In DNA form, the CDR3 reads TGTGCCTGGGCGGGAGGCGGCTCCTACGAGCAGTACTTC. It is translated as CAWAGGGSYEQYF.

The rearrangement joins TRBV5-4 to TRBJ2-7, with TRBD1 matching over 8 bases. CDR1 and CDR2 from the germline V gene are SGHNT and YYREEE (reference sequence). V shed 4 bases and J 3 bases; nucleotides not matched to a gene: 6. CDR3 length: 14 amino acids. The CDR3 coding sequence is TGTGCCAGCAGCGGAGGACAGGGTAGCTACGAGCAGTACTTC. It translates to CASSGGQGSYEQYF.

The chain couples TRBV7-9 to TRBJ2-5; 9 bases are a match to TRBD2. The CDR3 covers 17 residues. CDR1 is SEHNR, CDR2 FQNEAQ, per germline (reference sequence). V was pared by 1 base and J by 4 bases, with 10 bases of the junction left unmatched. CDR3 sequence (DNA): TGTGCCAGCAGCTTAGTGCCTAGCGGGGTATCAGGAGAGACCCAGTACTTC. Translating it yields CASSLVPSGVSGETQYF.

The gene calls are TRBV2 and TRBJ2-7; 11 bases are shared with TRBD2. Germline CDR1 SNHLY, CDR2 FYNNEI. This CDR3 contains 18 residues. Germline trimming cut 1 base from V and 3 bases from J; bases unmatched to any gene: 11. The CDR3 bases are TGTGCCAGCAGTGAAGGCCCTCCTAGCGGGGGGATTGTCTACGAGCAGTACTTC. It yields the protein CASSEGPPSGGIVYEQYF.

This clone has just one count. V usage is TRBV7-8 and J usage is TRBJ2-3, with 10 bases that match TRBD1. The CDR3 consists of 18 residues. The V gene's germline CDR1 is SGHVS and CDR2 FQNEAQ. Trimming at V came to 1 base and at J to 3 bases, leaving 10 bases not matched to a gene. For the CDR3, the DNA is TGTGCCAGCAGCTTAGAGGGAGGGACAGGGGAGGGGACAGATACGCAGTATTTT. Protein sequence: CASSLEGGTGEGTDTQYF.

The V and J genes are TRBV7-9 and TRBJ2-7, with TRBD2 matching over 10 bases. The germline CDR1 and CDR2 sequences are SEHNR and FQNEAQ (reference sequence). The V segment lost 5 bases and the J segment 4 bases; nucleotides outside the gene matches: 5. This CDR3 contains 14 residues. The CDR3 sequence is CASSPSGREYEQYF. As DNA, the CDR3 is TGTGCCAGCAGCCCTAGCGGGAGAGAATACGAGCAGTACTTC.

V gene TRBV27 combines with J gene TRBJ2-1; 11 bases line up with TRBD2. Germline V lookup: CDR1 MNHEY, CDR2 SMNVEV (reference sequence). Trimming took 5 bases from V and 5 from J; bases not matched to a gene: 11. This CDR3 has 17 amino acids. The DNA for the CDR3 is TGTGCCAGCAGTCCGCCCAGACTAGCGGGAACCAACAATGAGCAGTTCTTC. It is translated as CASSPPRLAGTNNEQFF.

The chain recombines TRBV6-5 with TRBJ2-7, with 8 bases identical to TRBD2. This CDR3 is 15 amino acids long. CDR1 and CDR2 (germline): MNHEY, SVGAGI. Losses at the gene ends were 3 bases for V and 6 bases for J; bases not matched to a gene: 10. The CDR3 DNA is TGTGCCAGCAGTTATCCGGGAGGGCCTCTAAGCGAGCAGTACTTC. It codes for CASSYPGGPLSEQYF.

The rearrangement uses TRBV2 and TRBJ1-2; the D gene is possibly TRBD1 (6 bases). The germline V gene encodes CDR1 SNHLY and CDR2 FYNNEI. The V end was cut by 6 bases, the J end by 8 bases, with 16 bases between. The CDR3 is 13 residues long. CDR3: CASSAGTLKGYTF. In DNA form, the CDR3 reads TGTGCCAGCAGCGCAGGGACACTTAAGGGCTACACCTTC.

This rearrangement joins TRBV19 to TRBJ1-5, with D perhaps matching TRBD1 (5 bases). The germline gives CDR1 LNHDA, CDR2 SQIVND (reference sequence). V was shortened by 0 bases and J by 6 bases, with 30 bases between the two germline ends. CDR3 length: 21 amino acids. CDR3 amino acids: CASSIDGEGFIGSAGFQPQHF. In DNA, the CDR3 is TGTGCCAGTAGTATAGATGGGGAGGGGTTTATAGGGTCAGCCGGCTTTCAGCCCCAGCATTTT.

The chain recombines TRBV6-6 with TRBJ1-1, with D tentatively TRBD1 (5 bases). The CDR3 is made up of 14 amino acids. Germline CDR1 and CDR2: MNHNY and SVGAGI (reference sequence). With 2 bases removed from V and 5 bases from J, the gap between germline ends came to 12 bases. CDR3: CASSYLSRQTEAFF. CDR3 nucleotide sequence: TGTGCCAGCAGTTACCTCTCTAGACAGACTGAAGCTTTCTTT.

This chain connects TRBV7-2 to TRBJ2-3, with D tentatively TRBD2 (7 bases). V was pared by 6 bases and J by 10 bases, with 23 bases between. Germline loops: CDR1 SGHTA, CDR2 FQGNSA. CDR3 length: 15 amino acids. The CDR3 region has the DNA TGTGCCAGCAGACAAGGGGGGGCCGGGTATTGGGCGCAGTATTTT. This gives the protein CASRQGGAGYWAQYF.